The 22 T cell receptor beta chains given below trace back to one sample, sequenced in a study of control samples from healthy donors and cancer patients. Assay: immunoSEQ multiplex PCR; the TCRdb copy retains only in-frame clones and omits some. In all, the sample yields approximately 190,000 clones. Sequencing was carried out using blood. These receptors were taken from a woman between 25 and 40 years old in good health.

The gene calls are TRBV15 and TRBJ2-5; 9 positions match TRBD2. V shed 0 bases, J shed 0 bases, and the junction held 5 bases outside the gene matches. The CDR3 loop spans 17 amino acids. CDR1 and CDR2 from the germline V gene are LNHNV and YYDKDF (reference sequence). The CDR3 region has the DNA TGTGCCACCAGCAGAGATGGGGAGCGGGGGGACCAAGAGACCCAGTACTTC. It specifies CATSRDGERGDQETQYF.

The chain is built from TRBV15 and TRBJ1-2; D ambiguous. The V gene's germline CDR1 is LNHNV and CDR2 YYDKDF (reference sequence). V was pared by 1 base and J by 0 bases, with 12 bases between. This CDR3 spans 16 amino acids. The CDR3 DNA reads TGTGCCACCAGCAGAGCATGGCAGCCCTCTAACTATGGCTACACCTTC. Amino acid sequence: CATSRAWQPSNYGYTF.

This chain connects TRBV11-2 to TRBJ1-1; D is unresolved. Germline V gene lookup returns CDR1 SGHAT and CDR2 FQNNGV. V lost 2 bases and J 3 bases, leaving 7 bases between the germline ends. The CDR3 is 13 residues long. The CDR3 region is CASSLKVDTEAFF. As DNA, the CDR3 is TGTGCCAGCAGCTTAAAGGTGGACACTGAAGCTTTCTTT.

The chain recombines TRBV7-2 with TRBJ2-1, with a tentative D call TRBD1 (5 bases). Germline CDR1 SGHTA, CDR2 FQGNSA. V was clipped by 5 bases and J by 2 bases, with 16 bases between them. The length of the CDR3 is 16 residues. CDR3 DNA sequence: TGTGCCAGCAGCCCATCAGGGATCCCCCCCTACAATGAGCAGTTCTTC. It yields the protein CASSPSGIPPYNEQFF.

The chain carries TRBV11-2 and TRBJ1-2; 9 bases agree with TRBD1. The length of the CDR3 is 18 residues. From germline, CDR1 is SGHAT and CDR2 FQNNGV. Losses at the gene ends were 3 bases for V and 2 bases for J; bases not matched to a gene: 13. CDR3 loop: CASSFVGRDRDRNYGYTF. CDR3 nucleotide sequence: TGTGCCAGCAGCTTCGTGGGACGGGACAGGGACCGAAACTATGGCTACACCTTC.

This chain links TRBV28 with TRBJ2-7, with unresolved D. The CDR3 is 14 amino acids. Trimming took off 7 bases at V and 0 bases at J, with 13 bases between the two ends. In germline, CDR1 is MDHEN, CDR2 SYDVKM. The chain's CDR3 is CASMAGSSSYEQYF. Written as DNA, the CDR3 is TGTGCCAGCATGGCAGGTTCGTCCTCCTACGAGCAGTACTTC.

The chain links TRBV7-8 to TRBJ2-3; no definite D call. The ends were cut back, 1 base at V and 4 bases at J, with 6 bases in the middle. The CDR3 extends over 13 amino acids. Germline V gives CDR1 SGHVS, CDR2 FQNEAQ. CDR3 DNA sequence: TGTGCCAGCAGCTTAGGTGGGGCAGATACGCAGTATTTT. Its protein is CASSLGGADTQYF.

CDR3 protein: CASSLPSGVSNYEQYF. In DNA form, the CDR3 reads TGCGCCAGCAGCTTGCCTAGCGGGGTCTCAAACTACGAGCAGTACTTC. The gene calls are TRBV5-1 and TRBJ2-7; 9 nucleotides align to TRBD2. Germline V CDR1 and CDR2: SGHRS, YFSETQ. Trimming took 1 base from V and 3 from J; bases not matched to a gene: 8. This CDR3 is built from 16 residues.

The chain joins TRBV28 to TRBJ1-4; D call uncertain. There are 12 residues in the CDR3. Between the trimmed V and J ends, which lost 7 bases and 7 bases, there was a span of 10 bases. Germline V gene data show CDR1 as MDHEN and CDR2 as SYDVKM. The CDR3 DNA follows: TGTGCCAGCACAGGAGCGGGTGAAAAACTGTTTTTT. Translated, it gives CASTGAGEKLFF.

This rearrangement joins TRBV28 to TRBJ1-2, with TRBD1 matching over 9 bases. The V gene end was trimmed by 6 bases and the J gene end by 8 bases; junction bases not matched to a gene: 7. The CDR3 length is 13 residues. Germline V gene sequence: CDR1 MDHEN, CDR2 SYDVKM. CDR3 nucleotide sequence: TGTGCCAGCAGACTAGGACAGGGGAACGGCTACACCTTC. Its protein product is CASRLGQGNGYTF.

The chain is built from TRBV6-4 and TRBJ2-7; 15 nucleotides match TRBD2. V lost 4 bases to trimming and J lost 6 bases; unmatched junction nucleotides: 16. The CDR3 spans 19 residues. The germline CDR1 and CDR2 sequences are MRHNA and SNTAGT. The CDR3 reads CASSVGLAGGVWIFIEQYF. The CDR3, as DNA: TGTGCCAGCAGTGTTGGACTAGCGGGGGGGGTGTGGATTTTCATCGAGCAGTACTTC.

J is TRBJ1-1 and V is TRBV7-3; no reliable D call. This CDR3 spans 13 amino acids. Germline V CDR1 and CDR2: SGHTA, FQGTGA. V was clipped by 2 bases and J by 7 bases, with 11 bases between them. The CDR3 region is CASSLAPAGEAFF. The CDR3 coding sequence is TGTGCCAGCAGCTTAGCCCCGGCGGGTGAAGCTTTCTTT.

The chain couples TRBV4-1 to TRBJ2-7; 8 positions match TRBD1. Germline assignment: CDR1 MGHRA and CDR2 YSYEKL. The CDR3 extends over 13 amino acids. J lost 6 bases, V lost 4 bases, and 5 bases had no gene match. The CDR3 sequence: CASSLGQGTEQYF. CDR3 nucleotide sequence: TGCGCCAGCAGCCTTGGACAGGGAACCGAGCAGTACTTC.

CDR3 nucleotide sequence: TGCAGCGTTGTTTTAACAGGCCCGGGCTTGAATGAAAAACTGTTTTTT. It translates to CSVVLTGPGLNEKLFF. This chain links TRBV29-1 with TRBJ1-4; D perhaps matches TRBD1 (5 bases). The CDR3 is 16 residues long. V was cut by 4 bases and J by 5 bases, with 20 bases left in between. Germline CDR1 SQVTM, CDR2 ANQGSEA.

The J gene is TRBJ2-7, the V gene TRBV3-1 (or the pseudogene TRBV3-2); D possibly corresponds to TRBD1 (6 bases). Germline V gene lookup returns CDR1 LGHDT and CDR2 YNNKEL (reference sequence). The CDR3 sequence is 16 residues long. Trimming pared 3 bases from V and 2 bases from J, leaving 17 bases between. The CDR3 region is CASSQAYRDTAYEQYF. Written as DNA, the CDR3 is TGTGCCAGCAGCCAGGCATACCGGGACACCGCCTACGAGCAGTACTTC.

This chain uses TRBV6-2 or TRBV6-3 with TRBJ1-1; weak D call: TRBD1 (6 bases). The CDR3 length is 13 residues. Germline loops: CDR1 MNHEY, CDR2 SVGEGT. V dropped 5 bases and J dropped 5 bases, with 12 bases sitting between them. The CDR3 reads CASSTQGGTEAFF. In nucleotides, the CDR3 is TGTGCCAGCAGTACACAGGGCGGAACTGAAGCTTTCTTT.

The V gene is TRBV23-1, the J gene TRBJ1-6, with TRBD1 as a possible D gene (6 bases). TRBV23-1 is an ORF, and what it does is uncertain. Trimming took 4 bases from V and 9 from J, leaving 19 bases between them. This CDR3 spans 16 amino acids. DNA for the CDR3: TGCGCCAGCAGTCTGATTTTGGGGGAAGGGGGTTCACCCCTCCACTTT. Its protein is CASSLILGEGGSPLHF.

The chain recombines TRBV4-1 with TRBJ2-3; 8 positions match TRBD1. V shed 9 bases, J shed 1 base, and the junction held 6 bases outside the gene matches. The CDR3 consists of 14 residues. CDR1 is MGHRA and CDR2 is YSYEKL in the germline V gene. The CDR3 is CASKTTGGTDTQYF. DNA of the CDR3: TGCGCCAGTAAGACGACAGGGGGCACAGATACGCAGTATTTT.

This chain uses TRBV19 with TRBJ1-1; D is unresolved. This CDR3 region has 13 residues. Per germline, CDR1 LNHDA and CDR2 SQIVND (reference sequence). The V end lost 3 bases, the J end lost 3 bases, and 8 bases lay between the germline ends. The CDR3 region is CASSIKRDTEAFF. For the CDR3, the DNA is TGTGCCAGTAGTATCAAGAGGGACACTGAAGCTTTCTTT.

V and J are TRBV19 and TRBJ2-6; tentative D call: TRBD1 (5 bases). V lost 5 bases to trimming and J lost 2 bases, with 10 bases between them. The germline V gene encodes CDR1 LNHDA and CDR2 SQIVND (reference sequence). CDR3 length: 15 amino acids. CDR3 protein: CASSLTGAGANVLTF. CDR3 nucleotide sequence: TGTGCCAGTAGTTTAACAGGAGCTGGGGCCAACGTCCTGACTTTC. The variable domain in full, completed from reference TRBV19 and TRBJ2-6, reads DGGITQSPKYLFRKEGQNVTLSCEQNLNHDAMYWYRQDPGQGLRLIYYSQIVNDFQKGDIAEGYSVSREKKESFPLTVTSAQKNPTAFYLCASSLTGAGANVLTFGAGSRLTVL.

The chain couples TRBV27 to TRBJ2-7; D gene unclear. Germline-derived CDR1 and CDR2 are MNHEY and SMNVEV (reference sequence). With 5 bases removed from V and 5 bases from J, the gap between germline ends came to 19 bases. This CDR3 comprises 15 residues. The CDR3 sequence: CASSPLAGRRDEQYF. CDR3 bases: TGTGCCAGCAGTCCCCTTGCTGGCAGACGGGACGAGCAGTACTTC.

The chain carries TRBV27 and TRBJ1-1, with D maybe TRBD1 (6 bases). The CDR3 is 10 residues long. In germline, CDR1 is MNHEY, CDR2 SMNVEV (reference sequence). Here the CDR3 DNA reads TGTTCAGGGGAAGGCACTGAAGCTTTCTTT. Translated: CSGEGTEAFF.